This record looks at one T cell receptor beta chain sequence and its context. Its antigen is not identified. The data derive from a study of T-cell reconstitution after alpha-beta-depleted transplantation in children. Findings of the study overall: As was reported, about two months after transplant, alpha-beta T cells came from several hundred expanded graft clones. One year after transplant, T-cell counts and diversity came mostly from newly produced T cells. Surviving thymic progenitors and recipient T cells were the source of high TCRbeta diversity at day 60 in some patients.

During its preparation, the TCRbeta library received unique molecular identifiers. Each CDR3 protein is one row after TCRdb ran MiXCR on the PCR reads. The top ten hold roughly 5% of the sample, which has about 830,000 distinct CDR3 sequences, approximately 15% seen once. Trimming at V came to 1 base and at J to 2 bases, leaving 15 bases not matched to a gene. Germline CDR1 reads SGHNT; CDR2 reads YYREEE (reference sequence). The CDR3 totals 20 residues. The TCR comes from a male patient aged 5 to 17 who had a stem cell transplant for acute lymphoblastic leukemia, so the T cells may come from the graft donor. The sequenced sample was PBMCs, mostly from graft donor cells, obtained 360 days after TCRalphabeta/CD19-depleted stem cell transplant. This chain connects TRBV5-4 to TRBJ2-7; 13 bases line up with TRBD2. Written as DNA, the CDR3 is TGTGCCAGCAGCTTGTTGTACGACGGACTAGCGGGAGCCGGAGCCTACGAGCAGTACTTC. Protein: CASSLLYDGLAGAGAYEQYF.